Listed below are T cell receptor beta chains from one sample, sequenced in a study of blood T cell repertoires in COVID-19. Repertoires were generated with immunoSEQ multiplex PCR, while TCRdb's copy carries only in-frame clones and drops some. The repertoire has about 170,000 clones, 85% to 90% of them found once; the top ten carry around 7%. Sequencing was carried out using peripheral blood. The origin of the receptors is a woman over 75 in a cohort sampled during active or convalescent COVID-19. The conserved cysteine and the conserved F or W are not part of the CDR3 here. Each record gives: V gene, J gene, CDR3 protein.

TRBV11-3	TRBJ2-3	ASSLGRFVTDTQY
TRBV19	TRBJ2-2	ASSSHGTSDTGELF
TRBV18	TRBJ2-5	ASTMDRGETQY
TRBV5-5	TRBJ2-7	ASSQAPYEQY
TRBV19	TRBJ1-2	ASSIDATGKKANYGYT
TRBV18	TRBJ1-2	ASSPLVQGAEGYT
TRBV6-2/TRBV6-3	TRBJ1-1	ASSYEGHTEAF
TRBV3-1/TRBV3-2	TRBJ2-3	ASSQSSGGTDTQY
TRBV9	TRBJ1-4	ASSVEGRNEKLF
TRBV30	TRBJ1-6	AWISPGPARGLSPLH
TRBV6-5	TRBJ1-2	ASSSDRSRGIYGYT
TRBV6-4	TRBJ2-1	ASSRGLAGGNEQF
TRBV5-6	TRBJ1-6	ASSSTGKGSPLH
TRBV30	TRBJ1-2	AWNAGTGEGYT
TRBV28	TRBJ1-4	ASSLQQGSTNEKLF
TRBV12-3/TRBV12-4	TRBJ1-2	ASSPGQFYGYT
TRBV5-1	TRBJ1-1	ASSPYNRGQDEAF
TRBV4-1	TRBJ1-1	ASSLLDLVPGRGAF
TRBV28	TRBJ2-7	ASSPRTSGGARDEQY
TRBV3-1/TRBV3-2	TRBJ2-5	ASSAPRLAGVETQY